A selection of T cell receptor beta chains follows, all from one sample in a study of shared clonotypes between healthy human individuals. TCRdb's table, derived via immunoSEQ multiplex PCR, lists solely in-frame clones and lacks some. The table has about 2.5 million clones, about nine tenths seen once. The sample consisted of naive CD4+ T cells from PBMCs. These receptors all stem from a man between 18 and 35 years old in good health. Some clones in this sample may be carry-over from other donors' samples. CDR3s include the opening cysteine and the closing phenylalanine or tryptophan. The D gene is left open where the match is weak. Some rows have no size entry. The others give once, few or many, or a class for an expanded clone.

clone_size | v_call | d_call | cdr3_aa
few | TRBV7-8 | NA | CASSLAFRTTEAFF
NA | TRBV5-1 | NA | CASSQAAGNSPLHF
NA | TRBV5-1 | TRBD1 | CASSIQGAMEAFF
NA | TRBV7-2 | NA | CASSPRRVGNTIYF
NA | TRBV18 | TRBD1 | CASSPPGTGSIDHEQYF
NA | TRBV10-3 | TRBD2 | CAISELAGATYEQYF
NA | TRBV7-9 | TRBD1 | CASSTTGILRYYGYTF
once | TRBV11-2 | TRBD2 | CASSLYWTSGAGNEQFF
NA | TRBV5-1 | TRBD1 | CASSLRQGAGEQFF
NA | TRBV7-2 | NA | CASSPSQGQETQYF
NA | TRBV5-6 | NA | CASSLVVGLREQFF
few | TRBV2 | TRBD1 | CASSISGQGQPQHF
NA | TRBV7-2 | TRBD2 | CASSQGGTSGYEQYF
once | TRBV28 | NA | CASSIIADYYEQYF
few | TRBV7-9 | NA | CASSRGNEKLFF
NA | TRBV9 | TRBD1 | CASSPQTGTEAFF